In this sample, the clone carrying this T cell receptor beta chain is medium-sized. The antigen is undetermined. This sequence may be a read error, since a much larger clone differs from it by one base. These data belong to a study of neurological immune-mediated disorders. Study context: Of the multiple sclerosis patients, some 35 in total, around 31 were relapsing-remitting and 3 were secondary progressive. Study-level points and caveats: The phylogenetic placement of 18 of 34 multiple sclerosis patients' repertoires in one related-CDR3 cluster constitutes a possible signature.

MiXCR was run by TCRdb on the 5' RACE reads, yielding one entry per CDR3 protein. This repertoire shows 54,000 or so distinct CDR3 sequences, roughly 3.3% found once; its top ten account for about 3%. J was trimmed by 3 bases and V by 7 bases; bases with no gene match: 6. Germline CDR1 is LGHDT and CDR2 is YNNKEL (reference sequence). The CDR3 loop spans 15 amino acids. The chain joins TRBV3-1 to TRBJ2-3; TRBD2 matches at 11 bases. The sample was PBMCs. The clonotype originates from a woman under 40 with multiple sclerosis. CDR3 loop: CASMLAGGTTDTQYF. The CDR3 nucleotides read TGTGCCAGCATGTTAGCGGGAGGGACTACAGATACGCAGTATTTT.